The rows below give T cell receptor beta chains drawn from one sample of a study of T-cell reconstitution after alpha-beta-depleted transplantation in children. TCRdb processed the PCR reads anew with MiXCR; each CDR3 protein has one entry. The repertoire includes fewer than 550,000 distinct CDR3 sequences, over 9.5% of them detected once, and roughly 15% sits in the top ten. The sequences come from PBMCs, mostly from graft donor cells, collected 180 days after TCRalphabeta/CD19-depleted stem cell transplant. These receptor sequences come from a female patient aged 2-9 years who had a stem cell transplant for aplastic anemia, so the T cells may come from the graft donor. Each CDR3 is given with its conserved first and last residue. A D gene is named only where the DNA matches it firmly.

d_call v_call cdr3_aa
TRBD2 TRBV20-1 CSAPTSGTRRTQYF
TRBD2 TRBV24-1 CATSGSSGANVLTF
TRBD2 TRBV6-2/TRBV6-3 CASSLLADYTDTQYF
TRBD2 TRBV20-1 CSARDRAGTDKF
NA TRBV6-5 CASSLDGNSNQPQHF
NA TRBV5-1 CASSVNSGANVLTF
NA TRBV4-3 CASSQGRSSRNTIYF
NA TRBV5-1 CASSESGTTNEKLFF
NA TRBV19 CASGGGATWPQHF
NA TRBV5-1 CASRLFGGHNSYEQYF
TRBD2 TRBV4-3 CASSLDLSGRDYEQYF
NA TRBV11-2 CASRVHRETEQFF
NA TRBV10-3 CAIRVGRDNEQFF
NA TRBV29-1 CSVCPAGQRADTQYF
TRBD2 TRBV5-1 CASSSRTSGVLREQFF
NA TRBV6-5 CASSYSIRSAEAFF
NA TRBV28 CASSLSSGYTF
NA TRBV15 CATSMMTRSPLHF
TRBD1 TRBV6-5 CASSFGTGANSPLHF
NA TRBV20-1 CSASQFGGAEAFF
TRBD1 TRBV5-1 CASSSPGQHYEQYF
NA TRBV6-5 CASTGTAFSNTEAFF
NA TRBV27 CASSKHGLPFEVYEQYF
NA TRBV5-6 CASSIRGVKLFF
NA TRBV18 CASSPGTSPLHF
NA TRBV28 CASRGEANTGELFF
NA TRBV6-2/TRBV6-3 CASSYSSAGRHDEQFF
NA TRBV24-1 CATSRDGHTGELFF
TRBD1 TRBV6-7 CASIPDRVETQYF
NA TRBV6-2/TRBV6-3 CANAMTGRLNEKLFF
NA TRBV7-2 CASSRDGGYGYTF
NA TRBV10-2 CASSDFRDSYNEQFF
NA TRBV7-8 CASSLDEQYF
NA TRBV20-1 CSAEGSRGETQYF
NA TRBV5-1 CASSFLGDTQYF
TRBD1 TRBV27 CASRPGQRFYNEQFF
TRBD1 TRBV7-7 CASSSSGGGETQYF
NA TRBV9 CASSSGPGGNQPQHF
NA TRBV6-2/TRBV6-3 CASSYSGTSTGELFF
NA TRBV15 CATSRVNSGGTDTQYF
NA TRBV5-1 CASSFQGRVADGYTF
NA TRBV5-4 CASSLLLTARPISYEQYF
TRBD2 TRBV11-3 CASYRGGSGSSGELFF